This T cell receptor beta chain was sequenced during a study of CD8+CD57+ T cells in acquired aplastic anemia. Study results and caveats: Researchers report that twenty-nine CD8+ CDR3 sequences appeared in both patients and controls.

To note about this clonotype: Its specificity is not known.

Profiles of TCR beta VDJ and CDR3 were generated from a genomic DNA template. TCRdb fed the reads into MiXCR, producing one record per CDR3 protein. The sample lists 260,000 or so distinct CDR3 sequences, roughly half occurring once. Germline lookup yields CDR1 WNHNN and CDR2 SYGVQD (reference sequence). V lost 5 bases, J lost 4 bases, and 19 bases lay in between. CDR3 length: 16 amino acids. Patients chosen for sequencing had shown CD8+CD57+ cell expansion by flow cytometry. The TCR originated in a human donor with aplastic anemia. Sequencing was carried out using sorted CD4+, CD8+, or CD8+CD57+ T cells (not recorded which) from PBMCs. The gene calls are TRBV10-1 and TRBJ2-3; the D gene is possibly TRBD2 (5 bases). The CDR3 here is CASSTSGYGDPDTQYF. The CDR3 coding sequence is TGCGCCAGCAGTACATCGGGGTACGGAGACCCAGATACGCAGTATTTT.